This T cell receptor beta chain came from a study of blood T cells in healthy people across ages. Findings and caveats of the study: No one knew whether donors had CMV, which possibly confounded expanded clonotype changes. Age brought a roughly linear fall in TCR beta diversity measured per million T cells.

Germline lookup yields CDR1 SQVTM and CDR2 ANQGSEA. With 3 bases removed from V and 3 bases from J, the gap between germline ends came to 7 bases. The CDR3 runs 12 residues. A J-beta primer mix and a sample-barcoded 5' primer were used in a second PCR of roughly 6 to 12 cycles. The template-switch adaptor was a 5' adaptor with 12 random nucleotides. It tagged each cDNA molecule. In TCRdb, the 5' RACE reads were re-called with MiXCR into one record per CDR3 protein. The table records almost 1 million distinct CDR3 sequences, roughly half of them present only once. At least 7 million PBMCs were isolated per sample. A note on this clonotype: Its antigen is unidentified.

This sequence joins TRBV29-1 and TRBJ2-3; D call uncertain. Sequencing was performed on blood. The TCR originated in a woman between 55 and 75 years old in good health. CDR3 nucleotides: TGCAGCGTTGAGCAAAGAACAGATACGCAGTATTTT. Residues: CSVEQRTDTQYF.